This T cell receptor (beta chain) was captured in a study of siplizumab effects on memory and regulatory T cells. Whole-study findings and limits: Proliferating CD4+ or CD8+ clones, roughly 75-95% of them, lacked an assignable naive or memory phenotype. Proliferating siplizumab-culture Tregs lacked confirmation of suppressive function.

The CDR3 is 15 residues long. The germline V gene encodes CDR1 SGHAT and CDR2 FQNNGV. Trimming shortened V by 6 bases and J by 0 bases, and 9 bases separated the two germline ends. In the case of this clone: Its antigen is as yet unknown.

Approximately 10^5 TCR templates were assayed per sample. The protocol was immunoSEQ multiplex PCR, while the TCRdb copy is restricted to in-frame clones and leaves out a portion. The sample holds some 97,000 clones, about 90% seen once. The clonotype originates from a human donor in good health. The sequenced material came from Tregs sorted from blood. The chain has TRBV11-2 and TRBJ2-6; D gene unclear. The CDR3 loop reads CASRNLGSGANVLTF. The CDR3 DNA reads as TGTGCCAGCAGAAACTTGGGCTCTGGGGCCAACGTCCTGACTTTC. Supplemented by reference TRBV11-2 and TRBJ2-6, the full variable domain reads EAGVAQSPRYKIIEKRQSVAFWCNPISGHATLYWYQQILGQGPKLLIQFQNNGVVDDSQLPKDRFSAERLKGVDSTLKIQPAKLEDSAVYLCASRNLGSGANVLTFGAGSRLTVL.